In this sample, the clone carrying this TCR beta chain turned up a few times. The investigators amplified TCR beta CDR3 regions from RNA transcripts. HTBI primers were employed in a first-round RT-PCR of the TCR CDR3. TCRdb re-derived calls from the multiplex PCR reads in MiXCR, one entry per CDR3 protein. The table includes 550,000 to 700,000 distinct CDR3 sequences, roughly 14% detected once. This record comes from a study of T cells in Graves' hyperthyroidism and ophthalmopathy. The TCR originated in a woman in her thirties or forties with Graves' ophthalmopathy. Sequenced sample: blood.

In DNA form, the CDR3 reads TGTGCCAGTAGGCCAGACAGGGGCGCTTACGAGCAGTACTTC. It is translated as CASRPDRGAYEQYF. This chain uses TRBV19 with TRBJ2-7; 8 nucleotides align to TRBD1. The germline V gene has CDR1 LNHDA and CDR2 SQIVND (reference sequence). V lost 6 bases, J lost 4 bases, and 8 bases stayed unmatched. This CDR3 has 14 amino acids. The whole variable domain, filled in from reference TRBV19 and TRBJ2-7, reads DGGITQSPKYLFRKEGQNVTLSCEQNLNHDAMYWYRQDPGQGLRLIYYSQIVNDFQKGDIAEGYSVSREKKESFPLTVTSAQKNPTAFYLCASRPDRGAYEQYFGPGTRLTVT.